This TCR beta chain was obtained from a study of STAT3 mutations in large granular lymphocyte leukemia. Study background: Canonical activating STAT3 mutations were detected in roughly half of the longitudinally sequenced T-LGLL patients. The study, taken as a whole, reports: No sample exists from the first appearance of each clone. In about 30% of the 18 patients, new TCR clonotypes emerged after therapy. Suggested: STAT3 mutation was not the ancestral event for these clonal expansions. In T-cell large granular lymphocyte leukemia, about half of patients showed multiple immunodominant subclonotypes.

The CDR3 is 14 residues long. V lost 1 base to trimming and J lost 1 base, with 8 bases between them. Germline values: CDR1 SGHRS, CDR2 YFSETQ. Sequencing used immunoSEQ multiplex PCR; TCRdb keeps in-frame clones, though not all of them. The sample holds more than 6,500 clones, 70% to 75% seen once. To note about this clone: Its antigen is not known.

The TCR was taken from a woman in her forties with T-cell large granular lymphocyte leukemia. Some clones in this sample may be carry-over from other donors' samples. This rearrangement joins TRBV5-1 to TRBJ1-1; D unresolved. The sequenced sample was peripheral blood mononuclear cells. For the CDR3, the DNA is TGCGCCAGCAGCTTGTCGGCGGGGAACACTGAAGCTTTCTTT. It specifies CASSLSAGNTEAFF.